This TCR beta chain was captured in a study of shared clonotypes between healthy human individuals. For the study at large: Each donor had three CD4 naive, three CD4 memory, two CD8 naive and one CD8 memory plate.

With regard to this clone: The antigen remains unidentified.

Libraries were prepared by immunoSEQ multiplex PCR; TCRdb keeps only in-frame clonotypes and omits some of them. The table records more than 150,000 clones, approximately 92% of them present only once. This CDR3 spans 18 amino acids. Findings and limits, study-wide: Across a few donors, naive CD4 shared around 5.1%, naive CD8 approximately 3.5%, memory CD4 roughly 2.2%, memory CD8 around 0.36%.

This clonotype was obtained from a woman under 40 in good health. J is TRBJ2-1 and V is TRBV12-1. TRBV12-1 is a pseudogene. The source material was naive CD4+ T cells sorted from blood. Subset defined: CD45RA+ positively selected. CDR3 in DNA: TGTGCCAGCAGCCTCGGACGAGGCTCACCTTCTGCCTACAATGAGCAGTTCTTC. This sequence encodes CASSLGRGSPSAYNEQFF.